This T cell receptor beta chain originates from a study of OX40 agonist ivuxolimab in advanced cancers. About the study: The patients got ivuxolimab, which is an agonistic anti-OX40 (CD134) antibody. Each patient was given ivuxolimab into a vein every 2 weeks, at 0.01 to 10 mg/kg.

The assay was immunoSEQ multiplex PCR, and TCRdb's table has in-frame clones only and misses some. The table records 65,000 to 75,000 clones, roughly 80% of them present only once. Worth noting for this clone: The sample has other DNA sequences that encode this CDR3 too.

Looked up from germline, CDR1 is SGHTA and CDR2 is FQGNSA. The CDR3 length is 13 residues. V shed 1 base and J shed 6 bases, with 7 bases lying between them. The sequence came from an adult with an advanced solid tumor such as melanoma, head and neck, liver or kidney cancer. The V gene is TRBV7-2, the J gene TRBJ1-5, with D hard to call. The sequences come from CD4+ or CD8+ T cells sorted from blood, collected in a trial of the OX40 agonist ivuxolimab. The CDR3 coding sequence is TGTGCCAGCAGCTTAGAGTGGGGTCAGCCCCAGCATTTT. As protein: CASSLEWGQPQHF.